This T cell receptor beta chain was obtained from a study of blood T cell repertoires in COVID-19. On the study more broadly: The United States, Italy and Spain provided the acute and convalescent COVID-19 samples. T cells, B-cell-depleted T cells, or PBMCs provided the cDNA or gDNA that served as material.

Here immunoSEQ multiplex PCR was the method, and the copy in TCRdb shows in-frame clones only, minus some. The repertoire has 150,000 to 160,000 clones, about 90% of them found once; the top ten carry 0.55%. Germline lookup yields CDR1 MNHEY and CDR2 SVGAGI. This CDR3 region has 13 residues. Trimming took 7 bases from V and 11 from J; bases not matched to a gene: 11. The sequencing sample was made of peripheral blood. The chain has TRBV6-5 and TRBJ1-1, with 9 bases matching TRBD1. The source of this sequence is a man aged 45-65 years with acute or convalescent COVID-19. This CDR3 reads CASTYSGTGLAFF. The DNA of the CDR3 is TGTGCCAGCACTTATTCCGGGACAGGGTTGGCTTTCTTT.